One T cell receptor beta chain is described in this entry. Germline CDR1 and CDR2: SGHDN and FVKESK. The V and J ends lost 4 bases and 5 bases respectively, with 20 bases between them. This CDR3 is built from 16 residues. Some clones are missing from TCRdb's copy, which holds only in-frame ones; the method was immunoSEQ multiplex PCR. Of 150,000 to 200,000 clones in the sample, more than 75% are singletons; the top ten hold approximately 6%. These data are taken from a study of blood T cell repertoires in COVID-19. Across the study: Nucleic acid was either cDNA or gDNA, and it came from T cells, B-cell-depleted T cells, or PBMCs.

The TCR sequence derives from a man aged 35-49 years who had recovered from COVID-19. What was sequenced was PBMCs or T cells enriched from blood (not recorded which). V and J are TRBV14 and TRBJ1-1; D is perhaps TRBD1 (5 bases). The CDR3: CASSPKGSGLRTEAFF. CDR3 nucleotide sequence: TGTGCCAGCAGCCCTAAGGGGTCAGGGTTGAGAACTGAAGCTTTCTTT.